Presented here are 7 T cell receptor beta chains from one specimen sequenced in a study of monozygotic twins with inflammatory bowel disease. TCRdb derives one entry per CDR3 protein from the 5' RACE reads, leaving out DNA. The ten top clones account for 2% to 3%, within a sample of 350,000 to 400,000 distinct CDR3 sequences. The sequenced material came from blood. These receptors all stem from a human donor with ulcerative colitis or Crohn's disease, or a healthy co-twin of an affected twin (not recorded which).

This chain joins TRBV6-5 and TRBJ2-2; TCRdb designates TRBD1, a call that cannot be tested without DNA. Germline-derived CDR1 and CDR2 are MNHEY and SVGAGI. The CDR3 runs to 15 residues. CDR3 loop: CASSRDRGYAGELFF.

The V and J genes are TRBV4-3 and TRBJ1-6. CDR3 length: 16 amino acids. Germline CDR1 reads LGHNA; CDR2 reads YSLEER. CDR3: CASSQGVEGFDSPLHF.

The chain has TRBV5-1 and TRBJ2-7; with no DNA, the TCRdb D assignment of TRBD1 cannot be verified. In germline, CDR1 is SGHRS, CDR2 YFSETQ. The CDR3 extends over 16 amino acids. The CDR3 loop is CASTPEAGARAYEQYF.

CDR3 residues: CASRLGQGLREQYF. V gene TRBV12-3 or TRBV12-4 combines with J gene TRBJ2-7; TCRdb names TRBD1, which stays unverified in the absence of DNA. This CDR3 spans 14 amino acids.

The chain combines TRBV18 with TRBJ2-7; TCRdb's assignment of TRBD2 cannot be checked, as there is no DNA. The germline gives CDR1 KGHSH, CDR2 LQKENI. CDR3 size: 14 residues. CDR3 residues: CASSPGSGGYEQYF.

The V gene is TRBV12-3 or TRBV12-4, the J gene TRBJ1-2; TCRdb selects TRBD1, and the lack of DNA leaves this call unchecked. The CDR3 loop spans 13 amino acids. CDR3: CASSFPQGRGYTF.

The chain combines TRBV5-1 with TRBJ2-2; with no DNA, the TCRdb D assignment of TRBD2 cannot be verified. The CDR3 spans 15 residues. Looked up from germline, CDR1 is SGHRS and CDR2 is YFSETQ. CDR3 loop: CASSWGASGTGELFF. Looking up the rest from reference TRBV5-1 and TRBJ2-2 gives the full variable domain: KAGVTQTPRYLIKTRGQQVTLSCSPISGHRSVSWYQQTPGQGLQFLFEYFSETQRNKGNFPGRFSGRQFSNSRSEMNVSTLELGDSALYLCASSWGASGTGELFFGEGSRLTVL.